The text below deals with one T cell receptor (beta chain). Its target is not known. Sequencing was designed to attain a depth spanning 1 in 200,000 to 1 in 1 million T cells. Produced via immunoSEQ multiplex PCR; TCRdb's table is partial and in-frame only. Of approximately 190,000 clones in the sample, 75% to 80% were seen once. This CDR3 comprises 14 residues. Germline CDR1 is WSHSY and CDR2 is SAAADI. Trimming cost V 5 bases and J 8 bases, with 15 bases left between them. This entry is derived from a study of cytotoxic CD8 clonotypes in ibrutinib-treated CLL. Findings and limits, study-wide: Higher circulating CD8+ T-cell counts strongly accompanied higher baseline clonality, above age-matched healthy donors. Clonality rose at ibrutinib response, held steady in sustained remission, and fell toward baseline at progression.

The origin of this receptor is a human donor with chronic lymphocytic leukemia. The V call is TRBV10-2, the J call TRBJ1-4; weak D call: TRBD1 (5 bases). This material consisted of PBMCs, taken after 12 months of ibrutinib treatment. The chain's CDR3 is CASSRGDREEKLFF. CDR3 DNA: TGCGCCAGCAGTAGAGGGGACCGAGAGGAAAAACTGTTTTTT.